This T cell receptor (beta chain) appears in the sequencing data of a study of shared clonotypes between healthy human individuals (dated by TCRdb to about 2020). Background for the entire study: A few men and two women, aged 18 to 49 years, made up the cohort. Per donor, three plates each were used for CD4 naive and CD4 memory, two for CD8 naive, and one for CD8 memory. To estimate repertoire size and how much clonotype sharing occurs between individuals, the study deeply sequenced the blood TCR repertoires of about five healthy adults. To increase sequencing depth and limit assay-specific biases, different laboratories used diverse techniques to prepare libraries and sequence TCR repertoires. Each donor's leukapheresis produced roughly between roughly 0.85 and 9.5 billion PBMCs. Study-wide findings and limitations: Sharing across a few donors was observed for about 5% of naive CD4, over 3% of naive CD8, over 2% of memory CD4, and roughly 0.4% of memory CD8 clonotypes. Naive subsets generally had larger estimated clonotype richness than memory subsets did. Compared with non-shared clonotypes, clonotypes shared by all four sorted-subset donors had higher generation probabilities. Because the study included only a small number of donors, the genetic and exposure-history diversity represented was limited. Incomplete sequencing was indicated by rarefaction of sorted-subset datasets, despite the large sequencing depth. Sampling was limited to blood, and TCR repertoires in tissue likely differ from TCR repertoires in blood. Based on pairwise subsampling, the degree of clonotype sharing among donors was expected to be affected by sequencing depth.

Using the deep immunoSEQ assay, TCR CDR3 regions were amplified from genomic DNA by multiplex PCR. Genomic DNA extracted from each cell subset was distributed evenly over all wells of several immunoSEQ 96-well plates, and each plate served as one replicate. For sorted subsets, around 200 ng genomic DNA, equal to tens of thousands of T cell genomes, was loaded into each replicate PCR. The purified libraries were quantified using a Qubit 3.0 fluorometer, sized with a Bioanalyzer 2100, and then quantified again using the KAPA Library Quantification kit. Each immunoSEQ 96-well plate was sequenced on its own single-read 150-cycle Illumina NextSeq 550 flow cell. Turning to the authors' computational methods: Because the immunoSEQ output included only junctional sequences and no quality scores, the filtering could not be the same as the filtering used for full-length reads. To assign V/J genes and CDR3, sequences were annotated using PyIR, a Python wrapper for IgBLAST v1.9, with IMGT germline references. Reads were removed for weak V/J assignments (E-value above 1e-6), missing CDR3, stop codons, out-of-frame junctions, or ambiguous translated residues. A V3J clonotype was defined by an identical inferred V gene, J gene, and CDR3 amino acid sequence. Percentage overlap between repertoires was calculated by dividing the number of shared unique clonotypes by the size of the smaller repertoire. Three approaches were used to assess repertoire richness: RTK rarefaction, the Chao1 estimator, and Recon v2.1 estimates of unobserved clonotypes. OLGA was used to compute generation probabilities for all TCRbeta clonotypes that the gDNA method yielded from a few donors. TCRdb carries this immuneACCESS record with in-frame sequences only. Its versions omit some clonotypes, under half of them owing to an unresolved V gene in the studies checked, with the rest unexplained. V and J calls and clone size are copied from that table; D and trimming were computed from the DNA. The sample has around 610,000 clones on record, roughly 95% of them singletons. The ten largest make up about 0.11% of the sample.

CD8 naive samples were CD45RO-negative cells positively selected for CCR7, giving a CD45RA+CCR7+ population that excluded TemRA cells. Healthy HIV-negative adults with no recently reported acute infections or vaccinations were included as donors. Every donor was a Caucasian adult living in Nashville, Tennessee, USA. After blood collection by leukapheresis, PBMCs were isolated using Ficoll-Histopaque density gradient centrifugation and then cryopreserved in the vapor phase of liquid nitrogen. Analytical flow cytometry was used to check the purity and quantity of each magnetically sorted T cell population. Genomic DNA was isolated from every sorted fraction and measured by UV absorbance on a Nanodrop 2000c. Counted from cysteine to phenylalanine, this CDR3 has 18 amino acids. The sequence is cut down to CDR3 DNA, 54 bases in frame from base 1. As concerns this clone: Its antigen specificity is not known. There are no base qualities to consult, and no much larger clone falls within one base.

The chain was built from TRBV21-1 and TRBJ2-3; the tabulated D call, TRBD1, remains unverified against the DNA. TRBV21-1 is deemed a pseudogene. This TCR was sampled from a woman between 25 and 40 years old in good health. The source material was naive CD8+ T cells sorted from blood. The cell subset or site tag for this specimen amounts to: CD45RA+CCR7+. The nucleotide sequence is TGTGCCAGCAGCGCCCAAGGGGGACAGGTGCCTAGCACAGATACGCAGTATTTT. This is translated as CASSAQGGQVPSTDTQYF.